This T cell receptor beta chain appears in the sequencing data of a study of regulatory T cells in long-lasting Graves disease. Across the study: It was over 5 years of antithyroid drugs, with positive TSH receptor antibodies, that meant persistent Graves' disease. Study findings and constraints: Persistent cases favored TRBV28, TRBJ1-2 and TRBJ2-5. What was studied was peripheral blood only, and not thyroid tissue. Reduced TCR diversity was observed in persistent Graves' patients versus newly diagnosed patients.

Time point meaning: persistent/refractory GD, antithyroid drugs over 5 years with positive TRAb. Researchers made the TCR library from RNA that was extracted from PBMCs. The CDR3 is 13 residues long. Germline V gene data show CDR1 as SGHTS and CDR2 as YDEGEE. Arm-PCR of CDR3 regions and iRepertoire HTBI primers were used to build TCR beta libraries. TCRdb reanalysed the multiplex PCR reads using MiXCR and keeps one entry per CDR3 protein. Here the sample spans about 400,000 distinct CDR3 sequences, roughly 20% being singletons. With respect to this clonotype: What it recognizes is unknown. At one boundary the junction diverges from the germline segment, which might be a read error.

The material sequenced was peripheral blood mononuclear cells (PBMCs), taken when the disease was refractory, from a patient treated with antithyroid drugs. J is TRBJ2-1 and V is TRBV5-8, with 7 bases aligning to TRBD1. The receptor was isolated from a female donor with Graves disease. CDR3 region: CASSLLQGSVGVF. The CDR3, as DNA: TGTGCCAGCAGCTTGTTACAGGGGTCCGTGGGAGTCTTC. Combining the CDR3 with reference TRBV5-8 and TRBJ2-1 gives the whole variable domain EAGVTQSPTHLIKTRGQQATLRCSPISGHTSVYWYQQALGLGLQFLLWYDEGEERNRGNFPPRFSGRQFPNYSSELNVNALELEDSALYLCASSLLQGSVGVFGPGTRLTVL.